The 22 T cell receptor beta chains below all came from one sample that was sequenced in a study of regulatory T cells in long-lasting Graves disease. Through Arm-PCR of CDR3 regions and iRepertoire HTBI primers, TCR beta libraries were built. TCRdb re-analysed the multiplex PCR reads in MiXCR, keeping a single row per CDR3 protein. The data contain about 460,000 distinct CDR3 sequences, 22% of them singletons. The time point denotes: persistent/refractory GD, antithyroid drugs over 5 years with positive TRAb. From RNA extracted from PBMCs, the TCR library was made. Specimen: peripheral blood mononuclear cells (PBMCs), collected when the disease was refractory, from a patient treated with antithyroid drugs. The receptors were sampled from a female donor with Graves disease.

This clonotype was seen more than once but under ten times. The chain couples TRBV11-2 to TRBJ1-6; D is undetermined. Trimming removed 5 bases at V and 8 bases at J, with 13 bases between. Per germline, CDR1 SGHAT and CDR2 FQNNGV. The CDR3 covers 14 residues. CDR3 loop: CASSINLQHSPLHF. The CDR3 nucleotides read TGTGCCAGCAGCATCAACCTGCAGCATTCACCCCTCCACTTT.

This clonotype came up many times. The chain links TRBV10-2 to TRBJ1-2, with 7 nucleotides matching TRBD1. V shed 2 bases, J shed 6 bases, and the junction held 3 bases outside the gene matches. CDR1 and CDR2 from the germline V gene are WSHSY and SAAADI. The CDR3 sequence is 13 residues long. CDR3 residues: CASSERQGDGYTF. In DNA, the CDR3 is TGCGCCAGCAGTGAGAGACAGGGTGATGGCTACACCTTC.

The sample holds many counts of this clonotype. The gene calls are TRBV20-1 and TRBJ2-5; 9 positions agree with TRBD2. The V gene end was trimmed by 3 bases and the J gene end by 7 bases; junction bases not matched to a gene: 12. The CDR3 covers 15 residues. CDR1 is DFQATT and CDR2 is SNEGSKA in the germline V gene (reference sequence). The CDR3 reads CSASWLAGPGGTQYF. CDR3 sequence (DNA): TGCAGTGCTAGTTGGCTAGCGGGGCCAGGTGGGACCCAGTACTTC.

This clonotype occurred many times. CDR3 nucleotides: TGTGCCAGCAGAAGGCAGAATCAGCCCCAGCATTTT. Translated: CASRRQNQPQHF. This chain uses TRBV12-3 or TRBV12-4 with TRBJ1-5; the D is unclear. V was trimmed by 6 bases and J by 4 bases, leaving 7 bases between them. The length of the CDR3 is 12 residues.

This clonotype was seen many times. J is TRBJ1-5 and V is TRBV2, with D unresolved. Germline V lookup: CDR1 SNHLY, CDR2 FYNNEI. The V end lost 3 bases, the J end lost 0 bases, and 9 bases lay between the germline ends. This CDR3 spans 15 amino acids. CDR3 amino acids: CASSEVSVSNQPQHF. CDR3 DNA: TGTGCCAGCAGTGAGGTATCGGTTAGCAATCAGCCCCAGCATTTT.

This clonotype turned up a few times. The CDR3 DNA sequence: TGTGCCAGCAGCCTGACAATCTCCTACGAGCAGTACTTC. Amino acids: CASSLTISYEQYF. The genes are TRBV7-9 and TRBJ2-7; D is ambiguous. Trimming pared 5 bases from V and 0 bases from J, leaving 8 bases between. Germline assignment: CDR1 SEHNR and CDR2 FQNEAQ (reference sequence). The CDR3 contains 13 residues.

Turning to this clonotype: The junction shows a germline mismatch at one end, possibly a read error. V and J are TRBV15 and TRBJ1-1; 7 bases line up with TRBD1. In germline, CDR1 is LNHNV, CDR2 YYDKDF (reference sequence). This CDR3 is 14 amino acids long. The CDR3 loop is CVTSIRQGNTEAFF. CDR3 sequence (DNA): TGTGTCACCAGCATCCGACAGGGGAACACTGAAGCTTTCTTT.

The sample holds a few counts of this clonotype. The V gene is TRBV14, the J gene TRBJ2-5; D gene unclear. CDR1 and CDR2 from the germline V gene are SGHDN and FVKESK. The V end was cut by 0 bases, the J end by 0 bases, with 11 bases between. CDR3 size: 16 residues. CDR3 coding DNA: TGTGCCAGCAGCCAAGATCTTGGCAGAGACCAAGAGACCCAGTACTTC. Its protein product is CASSQDLGRDQETQYF. The variable domain in full, with the rest retrieved from reference TRBV14 and TRBJ2-5, is EAGVTQFPSHSVIEKGQTVTLRCDPISGHDNLYWYRRVMGKEIKFLLHFVKESKQDESGMPNNRFLAERTGGTYSTLKVQPAELEDSGVYFCASSQDLGRDQETQYFGPGTRLLVL.

Concerning this clonotype: A read error is possible here, since a much larger clone lies one base away. CDR3 coding DNA: TGTGCCGTAAACACAAAGCCACGGGAAAAACTGTTTTTT. Translated: CAVNTKPREKLFF. The J gene is TRBJ1-4, the V gene TRBV30; D is unclear. With 8 bases removed from V and 8 bases from J, the gap between germline ends came to 18 bases. Per germline, CDR1 GTSNPN and CDR2 SVGIG (reference sequence). This CDR3 is 13 amino acids long.

This clonotype occurred many times. The V call is TRBV11-2, the J call TRBJ2-7; no definite D call. The CDR3 sequence is 14 residues long. From germline, CDR1 is SGHAT and CDR2 FQNNGV. V gave up 5 bases and J gave up 2 bases, with 13 bases separating them. The CDR3 DNA follows: TGTGCCAGCAGCACCCCAAGTGTAGCCTACGAGCAGTACTTC. Encoded protein: CASSTPSVAYEQYF.

J is TRBJ1-1 and V is TRBV7-2; 9 bases agree with TRBD1. There are 15 residues in the CDR3. From germline, CDR1 is SGHTA and CDR2 FQGNSA. V lost 0 bases and J lost 12; bases outside the gene matches: 11. CDR3 sequence (DNA): TGTGCCAGCAGCTTAGCATCCCTCTCCGGGACAGGGCCTTTCTTT. It translates to CASSLASLSGTGPFF.

This clonotype was seen a few times. The chain uses TRBV5-1 and TRBJ2-6; D may be TRBD1 (6 bases). This CDR3 has 17 amino acids. V was shortened by 0 bases and J by 1 base, with 11 bases between the two germline ends. CDR1 is SGHRS, CDR2 YFSETQ, per germline. CDR3 coding DNA: TGCGCCAGCAGCTTGGGGGGGCAGGCATCTGGGGCCAACGTCCTGACTTTC. This gives the protein CASSLGGQASGANVLTF. Based on the CDR3 plus reference TRBV5-1 and TRBJ2-6, the full variable domain is KAGVTQTPRYLIKTRGQQVTLSCSPISGHRSVSWYQQTPGQGLQFLFEYFSETQRNKGNFPGRFSGRQFSNSRSEMNVSTLELGDSALYLCASSLGGQASGANVLTFGAGSRLTVL.

The rearrangement uses TRBV12-3 or TRBV12-4 and TRBJ2-4; 14 bases fit TRBD2. The CDR3 is made up of 20 amino acids. The V segment lost 3 bases and the J segment 0 bases; nucleotides outside the gene matches: 10. The CDR3, as DNA: TGTGCCAGCAGTTTTTCCAGACTAGCGGGAGGGCGGGAAGCCAAAAACATTCAGTACTTC. The encoded protein is CASSFSRLAGGREAKNIQYF.

As regards this clonotype: One end of the junction is discordant with germline, which a read error may explain. This sequence joins TRBV5-1 and TRBJ2-7; D call uncertain. This CDR3 is built from 13 residues. Germline V gives CDR1 SGHRS, CDR2 YFSETQ. The CDR3 is CASSLTPMYGQYF. CDR3 nucleotides: TGCGCCAGCAGCTTGACACCGATGTACGGGCAGTACTTC.

Details on this clonotype: This could be a read error, since a much larger clone is one nucleotide away. The chain recombines TRBV28 with TRBJ1-6, with 8 bases lining up with TRBD1. Germline CDR1 and CDR2: MDHEN and SYDVKM. The CDR3 is 15 residues long. The CDR3 loop reads CASSFSTGGNSPPHF. The CDR3 bases are TGTGCCAGCAGTTTCTCAACAGGGGGAAATTCACCCCCCCACTTT.

CDR3 amino acids: CASSMGHVVYEQYF. CDR3 nucleotides: TGTGCCAGTAGTATGGGCCACGTAGTCTACGAGCAGTACTTC. The chain is built from TRBV19 and TRBJ2-7; D is unresolved. The CDR3 consists of 14 residues. Germline CDR1 reads LNHDA; CDR2 reads SQIVND (reference sequence). With 3 bases removed from V and 3 bases from J, the gap between germline ends came to 12 bases.

This clonotype has a count of ten or more. The chain recombines TRBV28 with TRBJ2-7, with 7 nucleotides matching TRBD1. The length of the CDR3 is 15 residues. Germline V gene lookup returns CDR1 MDHEN and CDR2 SYDVKM. V dropped 5 bases and J dropped 0; count of bases not matched to a gene: 7. This chain's CDR3 is CASSPRQGSSYEQYF. Written as DNA, the CDR3 is TGTGCCAGCAGTCCTCGACAGGGTAGCTCCTACGAGCAGTACTTC.

This clonotype was found a few times. V is TRBV28 and J is TRBJ2-5; 10 bases are a match to TRBD2. Trimming cost V 3 bases and J 5 bases; bases outside gene matches: 6. The CDR3 totals 15 residues. Germline CDR1 reads MDHEN; CDR2 reads SYDVKM. The CDR3 DNA sequence: TGTGCCAGCAGTTTTCTAGCGGGAGATTCTGAGACCCAGTACTTC. Protein product: CASSFLAGDSETQYF.

The genes are TRBV20-1 and TRBJ1-6; no reliable D call. The CDR3 sequence is 15 residues long. V gave up 0 bases and J gave up 4 bases, with 10 bases separating them. Germline values: CDR1 DFQATT, CDR2 SNEGSKA (reference sequence). The CDR3 spells CSAREKGSYNSPLHF. In DNA, the CDR3 is TGCAGTGCTAGAGAGAAGGGAAGTTATAATTCACCCCTCCACTTT.

In its sample, this clonotype was seen many times. The rearrangement uses TRBV7-8 and TRBJ2-5; D perhaps matches TRBD1 (5 bases). Germline V gene sequence: CDR1 SGHVS, CDR2 FQNEAQ. The CDR3 length is 16 residues. Trimming removed 1 base from V and 3 bases from J, with 15 bases in between. CDR3 sequence reads: CASSLEGLGRKETQYF. Here the CDR3 DNA reads TGTGCCAGCAGCTTAGAGGGCCTGGGGCGGAAAGAGACCCAGTACTTC.

This clonotype has at least ten counts. The chain joins TRBV12-3 or TRBV12-4 to TRBJ1-4; tentative D call: TRBD1 (5 bases). CDR3 length: 15 amino acids. V was pared by 6 bases and J by 0 bases, with 11 bases between. Here the CDR3 reads CASSADRTTNEKLFF. The CDR3, as DNA: TGTGCCAGCAGCGCAGACAGAACAACTAATGAAAAACTGTTTTTT.

This clonotype was detected many times. This chain joins TRBV6-5 and TRBJ2-5; D is unclear. Trimming cost V 2 bases and J 2 bases, with 9 bases left between them. This CDR3 spans 14 amino acids. Germline CDR1 MNHEY, CDR2 SVGAGI. The CDR3 loop is CASSYRLRQETQYF. The CDR3 nucleotides are TGTGCCAGCAGTTACAGGCTTCGACAAGAGACCCAGTACTTC.